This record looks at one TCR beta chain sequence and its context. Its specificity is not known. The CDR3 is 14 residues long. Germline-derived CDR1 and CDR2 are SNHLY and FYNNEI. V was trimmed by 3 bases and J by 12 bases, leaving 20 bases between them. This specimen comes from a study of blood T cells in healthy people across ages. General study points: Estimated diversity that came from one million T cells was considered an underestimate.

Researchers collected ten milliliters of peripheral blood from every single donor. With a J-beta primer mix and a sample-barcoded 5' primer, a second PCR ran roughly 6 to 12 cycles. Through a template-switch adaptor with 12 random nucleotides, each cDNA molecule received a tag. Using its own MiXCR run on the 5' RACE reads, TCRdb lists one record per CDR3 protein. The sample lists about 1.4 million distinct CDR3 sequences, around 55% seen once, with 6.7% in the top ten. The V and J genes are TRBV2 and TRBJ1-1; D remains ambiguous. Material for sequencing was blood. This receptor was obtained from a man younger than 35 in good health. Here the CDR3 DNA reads TGTGCCAGCAGTGATCGTCGAGGCAAGGCCGTCCCTTTCTTT. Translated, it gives CASSDRRGKAVPFF.